This T cell receptor beta chain was profiled in a study of blood T cell repertoires in COVID-19. Whole-study context: COVID-19 samples collected from the United States, Italy and Spain covered acute and convalescent phases.

This CDR3 region has 17 residues. Germline-derived CDR1 and CDR2 are SGHNT and YYREEE (reference sequence). Trimming pared 0 bases from V and 0 bases from J, leaving 13 bases between. Cohort assignment relied on participant-reported clinical history. For recovered donors of Cohort 3, there were two negative PCRs, clearance, or symptom resolution. Original processing methods: Nucleated cell counts were estimated from reference gene primer amplification. Assay used: immunoSEQ multiplex PCR; TCRdb lists only in-frame clones, some missing. Clone size and V and J calls were adopted from that table, with D and trimming inferred from the DNA. In the table there are roughly 180,000 clones, approximately 86% of which are singletons.

Sequencing input: PBMCs or T cells enriched from blood (not recorded which). The chain employs TRBV5-4 and TRBJ2-1, with a weak D call TRBD1 (5 bases). This receptor was taken from a man aged 55 to 69 who had recovered from COVID-19. CDR3 sequence (DNA): TGTGCCAGCAGCTTGGGTACAGGTAAACGCTCCTACAATGAGCAGTTCTTC. This translates into CASSLGTGKRSYNEQFF.